These 27 T cell receptor beta chains came from one sample sequenced in a study of T cells after posttransplantation cyclophosphamide. Assay used: immunoSEQ multiplex PCR; TCRdb lists only in-frame clones, some missing. There are some 61,000 clones in the sample; approximately 92% occur only once, and 2.5% to 3% lies in the top ten. The sequenced sample was PBMCs. These receptors came from a woman aged 25 to 39 in good health and a related stem cell transplant donor.

The J gene is TRBJ1-1, the V gene TRBV30; TRBD1 agrees at 9 bases. Germline trimming cut 0 bases from V and 10 bases from J; bases unmatched to any gene: 6. This CDR3 is built from 13 residues. CDR1 is GTSNPN, CDR2 SVGIG, per germline (reference sequence). CDR3 nucleotides: TGTGCCTGGAGTGTTGGTACAGGGGGCAGAGCTTTCTTT. This encodes CAWSVGTGGRAFF.

This sequence joins TRBV7-6 and TRBJ2-1; no definite D call. Trimming cost V 4 bases and J 8 bases, with 12 bases left between them. Per the germline V gene, CDR1 is SGHVS and CDR2 is FNYEAQ. This CDR3 contains 13 residues. The CDR3 DNA is TGTGCCAGCAGCTCCCTGGCTAGGGATGAGCAGTTCTTC. Its translation: CASSSLARDEQFF.

DNA of the CDR3: TGTGCCAGCTCACCACAGGGAAACTATGGCTACACCTTC. This codes for CASSPQGNYGYTF. The V gene is TRBV18, the J gene TRBJ1-2; D gene ambiguous. Germline CDR1 is KGHSH and CDR2 is LQKENI. With 1 base removed from V and 2 bases from J, the gap between germline ends came to 5 bases. The CDR3 is made up of 13 amino acids.

The chain recombines TRBV5-1 with TRBJ1-1; D is uncertain. V dropped 2 bases and J dropped 1 base, with 6 bases sitting between them. The CDR3 has 13 residues. CDR1 is SGHRS and CDR2 is YFSETQ in the germline V gene. The chain's CDR3 is CASSFVGNTEAFF. The DNA of the CDR3 is TGCGCCAGCAGCTTTGTAGGGAACACTGAAGCTTTCTTT.

This chain links TRBV25-1 with TRBJ2-1, with 12 bases identical to TRBD2. The germline CDR1 and CDR2 sequences are MGHDK and SYGVNS. The CDR3 is made up of 15 amino acids. With 4 bases clipped from V and 8 bases from J, the junction kept 6 bases outside the gene matches. CDR3 coding DNA: TGTGCCAGCAGTGGATCTAGCGGGGGGGTCGATGAGCAGTTCTTC. This codes for CASSGSSGGVDEQFF.

The chain recombines TRBV7-3 with TRBJ2-3, with 10 nucleotides matching TRBD2. The CDR3 contains 16 residues. V lost 2 bases to trimming and J lost 5 bases; unmatched junction nucleotides: 7. Germline CDR1 SGHTA, CDR2 FQGTGA. The CDR3 nucleotides read TGTGCCAGCAGCTTAGGAGCGGGGGGGCATCTAGATACGCAGTATTTT. Translating gives CASSLGAGGHLDTQYF. Full variable domain (missing parts from reference TRBV7-3 and TRBJ2-3): GAGVSQTPSNKVTEKGKYVELRCDPISGHTALYWYRQSLGQGPEFLIYFQGTGAADDSGLPNDRFFAVRPEGSVSTLKIQRTERGDSAVYLCASSLGAGGHLDTQYFGPGTRLTVL.

The CDR3 sequence: CASSIAGRSPEQYF. The CDR3, as DNA: TGTGCCAGTAGTATAGCGGGGAGGTCCCCCGAGCAGTACTTC. The chain carries TRBV19 and TRBJ2-7, with D perhaps matching TRBD2 (6 bases). The CDR3 consists of 14 residues. Germline values: CDR1 LNHDA, CDR2 SQIVND (reference sequence). Deletions cut 1 base from V and 6 bases from J, with 13 bases between.

The V gene is TRBV7-6, the J gene TRBJ2-3; 7 bases line up with TRBD2. The germline gives CDR1 SGHVS, CDR2 FNYEAQ. The V gene end was trimmed by 5 bases and the J gene end by 2 bases; junction bases not matched to a gene: 7. This CDR3 has 15 amino acids. CDR3 DNA: TGTGCCAGCAGCACCCAAAGCGGGGTCACAGATACGCAGTATTTT. Residues: CASSTQSGVTDTQYF.

The chain links TRBV5-6 to TRBJ2-5, with D tentatively TRBD1 (5 bases). Germline lookup yields CDR1 SGHDT and CDR2 YYEEEE. CDR3 length equals 14 residues. V gave up 4 bases and J gave up 5 bases, with 15 bases separating them. The CDR3 DNA reads TGTGCCAGCAGCCCCAACACGGCAGGGGAGACCCAGTACTTC. Its protein is CASSPNTAGETQYF.

The chain uses TRBV28 and TRBJ1-4, with D possibly TRBD1 on 5 matching bases. V gave up 1 base and J gave up 8 bases, with 14 bases separating them. This CDR3 is 15 amino acids long. Germline V gene lookup returns CDR1 MDHEN and CDR2 SYDVKM. This chain's CDR3 is CASSLFTGGIEKLFF. In nucleotides, the CDR3 is TGTGCCAGCAGTTTATTTACGGGGGGTATCGAAAAACTGTTTTTT.

This clone was seen once. The chain is built from TRBV2 and TRBJ2-2; the match to TRBD1 covers 10 bases. CDR1 is SNHLY and CDR2 is FYNNEI in the germline V gene. The ends lost 10 bases at V and 5 bases at J; junction bases unmatched: 7. The CDR3 has 14 amino acids. CDR3 sequence: CATRTGGSTGELFF. The DNA for the CDR3 is TGTGCCACCCGGACAGGGGGTTCAACCGGGGAGCTGTTTTTT.

This clone is a singleton in its sample. The chain joins TRBV4-2 to TRBJ2-5, with D hard to call. Between the trimmed V and J ends, which lost 1 base and 3 bases, there was a span of 6 bases. Germline V gives CDR1 LGHNA, CDR2 YNFKEQ. This CDR3 region has 13 residues. CDR3 DNA sequence: TGTGCCAGCAGCCAAGTCTTCGAAGAGACCCAGTACTTC. Protein sequence: CASSQVFEETQYF.

Here the CDR3 reads CASSLEWGIYGYTF. CDR3 sequence (DNA): TGTGCCAGCAGCTTGGAGTGGGGAATCTATGGCTACACCTTC. V usage is TRBV5-6 and J usage is TRBJ1-2; D uncertain. The CDR3 loop spans 14 amino acids. The V gene lost 0 bases and the J gene lost 4 bases, with 10 bases spanning the gap. Germline V gives CDR1 SGHDT, CDR2 YYEEEE.

The chain carries TRBV6-7 and TRBJ2-7; D possibly corresponds to TRBD1 (6 bases). TRBV6-7 is filed as an ORF, its function uncertain. The CDR3 is 15 residues long. The V and J ends lost 6 bases and 0 bases respectively, with 15 bases between them. Here the CDR3 reads CASSGDRLSSYEQYF. The DNA for the CDR3 is TGTGCCAGCAGCGGAGACAGGCTGAGCTCCTACGAGCAGTACTTC.

The chain joins TRBV5-4 to TRBJ2-7, with D perhaps TRBD1 or TRBD2 (5 bases each). The CDR3 has 15 amino acids. Germline CDR1 is SGHNT and CDR2 is YYREEE (reference sequence). V lost 4 bases, J lost 6 bases, and 20 bases lay in between. As DNA, the CDR3 is TGTGCCAGCAGCGCGCAGGGACCCGTTCTCGTCGAGCAGTACTTC. It is translated as CASSAQGPVLVEQYF.

V and J are TRBV7-2 and TRBJ2-5; D possibly corresponds to TRBD2 (5 bases). V lost 4 bases and J 6 bases, leaving 12 bases between the germline ends. Germline CDR1 SGHTA, CDR2 FQGNSA. This CDR3 is 13 amino acids long. The CDR3 nucleotides are TGTGCCAGCAGCTGGCCCGGCGGGCAGACCCAGTACTTC. This gives the protein CASSWPGGQTQYF.

The J gene is TRBJ1-2, the V gene TRBV10-3; 7 nucleotides match TRBD1. The CDR3 is 14 residues long. V lost 10 bases and J lost 8; bases outside the gene matches: 16. Germline values: CDR1 ENHRY, CDR2 SYGVKD. CDR3: CATTERTGDGGYTF. The CDR3 bases are TGTGCCACCACAGAGAGAACAGGGGACGGGGGCTACACCTTC.

In DNA, the CDR3 is TGTGCCAGCAGCCCTAGCGGGGGGGCGGGTGAGCAGTTCTTC. Its protein is CASSPSGGAGEQFF. The V and J genes are TRBV6-1 and TRBJ2-1, with 12 nucleotides matching TRBD2. Trimming took 6 bases from V and 9 from J; bases not matched to a gene: 6. CDR3 length: 14 residues. Germline CDR1 MNHNS, CDR2 SASEGT.

The chain links TRBV5-6 to TRBJ1-2, with D unresolved. The V gene's germline CDR1 is SGHDT and CDR2 YYEEEE. The CDR3 is 14 amino acids. Trimming cost V 0 bases and J 0 bases, with 6 bases left between them. The CDR3 DNA reads as TGTGCCAGCAGCTTGGTTGGATCTAACTATGGCTACACCTTC. Amino acid sequence: CASSLVGSNYGYTF.

The CDR3 DNA follows: TGTGCCAGCAGCTCCCGGGGCCTAGGGAGAAAAGATACGCAGTATTTT. Residues: CASSSRGLGRKDTQYF. V gene TRBV5-6 combines with J gene TRBJ2-3; D could derive from TRBD1 or TRBD2 (5 bases each). Germline lookup yields CDR1 SGHDT and CDR2 YYEEEE. The V end was cut by 3 bases, the J end by 5 bases, with 19 bases between. The CDR3 runs to 16 residues.

This rearrangement joins TRBV18 to TRBJ2-3; possibly TRBD2 for D (6 bases). Germline loops: CDR1 KGHSH, CDR2 LQKENI. V was cut by 3 bases and J by 2 bases, with 12 bases left in between. CDR3 size: 15 residues. The DNA for the CDR3 is TGTGCCAGCTCACCCGAGGCGGGGCACACAGATACGCAGTATTTT. Translated, it gives CASSPEAGHTDTQYF.

The chain's CDR3 is CAWSVVNYGYTF. The CDR3 coding sequence is TGTGCCTGGAGTGTTGTCAACTATGGCTACACCTTC. V gene TRBV30 combines with J gene TRBJ1-2; no clear D. CDR3 size: 12 residues. Trimming shortened V by 0 bases and J by 2 bases, and 4 bases separated the two germline ends. Germline V gives CDR1 GTSNPN, CDR2 SVGIG (reference sequence).

The chain couples TRBV12-5 to TRBJ2-2; D uncertain. The germline gives CDR1 LGHNT, CDR2 FRNRAP. V dropped 3 bases and J dropped 1 base, with 9 bases sitting between them. CDR3 size: 15 residues. CDR3 DNA sequence: TGTGCTAGTGGTTTATCCCCGTGGAACACCGGGGAGCTGTTTTTT. It is translated as CASGLSPWNTGELFF.

This clone showed up just a few times. The chain links TRBV7-6 to TRBJ2-7; 10 bases are a match to TRBD2. CDR3 length equals 17 residues. Germline V gene data show CDR1 as SGHVS and CDR2 as FNYEAQ. V dropped 2 bases and J dropped 9; count of bases not matched to a gene: 16. CDR3 residues: CASSLLSASGGPGLQYF. CDR3 DNA sequence: TGTGCCAGCAGCTTACTTTCGGCTAGCGGGGGTCCGGGACTGCAGTACTTC.

The V call is TRBV6-4, the J call TRBJ2-5; 10 bases fit TRBD2. CDR1 MRHNA and CDR2 SNTAGT come from the germline V gene. J was trimmed by 2 bases and V by 3 bases; bases with no gene match: 3. The CDR3 is 15 residues long. CDR3 bases: TGTGCCAGCAGTGAAAATAGCGGGAGGCAAGAGACCCAGTACTTC. This gives the protein CASSENSGRQETQYF.

This clone was recorded only once. The CDR3, as DNA: TGTGCCAGCAGCACGACAGGGTACACCGGGGAGCTGTTTTTT. As protein: CASSTTGYTGELFF. This sequence joins TRBV5-4 and TRBJ2-2; 7 nucleotides line up with TRBD1. In germline, CDR1 is SGHNT, CDR2 YYREEE (reference sequence). Trimming cost V 4 bases and J 3 bases; bases outside gene matches: 3. The CDR3 sequence is 14 residues long.

The chain joins TRBV6-5 to TRBJ1-1; D is perhaps TRBD1 (5 bases). The V end lost 6 bases, the J end lost 1 base, and 12 bases lay between the germline ends. Germline lookup yields CDR1 MNHEY and CDR2 SVGAGI. The CDR3 is made up of 14 amino acids. The CDR3 sequence: CASRDPGPNTEAFF. The CDR3 region has the DNA TGTGCCAGCAGGGATCCGGGACCGAACACTGAAGCTTTCTTT.